This TCR beta chain came from a study of blood T cell repertoires in COVID-19. Only one count was recorded for this clone. Sequenced by immunoSEQ multiplex PCR; TCRdb stores in-frame clones only, minus some. The table shows around 130,000 clones, with over 65% occurring only once. The CDR3 covers 14 residues. Trimming at V came to 1 base and at J to 6 bases, leaving 2 bases not matched to a gene. Per germline, CDR1 SGHTA and CDR2 FQGTGA. V and J are TRBV7-3 and TRBJ2-3; 9 bases are a match to TRBD1. The sample consisted of peripheral blood. The source of this sequence is a man between 60 and 70 years old with acute or convalescent COVID-19. CDR3 sequence (DNA): TGTGCCAGCAGCTTAAACAGGGGGCTTGATACGCAGTATTTT. Protein: CASSLNRGLDTQYF. The full variable domain, in which reference TRBV7-3 and TRBJ2-3 provide the parts outside the CDR3, is GAGVSQTPSNKVTEKGKYVELRCDPISGHTALYWYRQSLGQGPEFLIYFQGTGAADDSGLPNDRFFAVRPEGSVSTLKIQRTERGDSAVYLCASSLNRGLDTQYFGPGTRLTVL.